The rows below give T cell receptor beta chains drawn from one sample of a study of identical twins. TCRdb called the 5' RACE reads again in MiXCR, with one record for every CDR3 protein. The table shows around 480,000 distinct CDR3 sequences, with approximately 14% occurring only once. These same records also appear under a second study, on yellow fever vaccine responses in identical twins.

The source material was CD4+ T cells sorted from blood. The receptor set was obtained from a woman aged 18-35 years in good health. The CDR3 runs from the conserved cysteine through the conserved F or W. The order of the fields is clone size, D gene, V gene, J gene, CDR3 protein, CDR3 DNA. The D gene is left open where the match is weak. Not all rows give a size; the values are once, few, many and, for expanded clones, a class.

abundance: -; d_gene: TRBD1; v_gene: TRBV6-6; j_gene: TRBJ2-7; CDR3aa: CASSFRQGYEQYF; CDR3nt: TGTGCCAGCAGTTTCCGACAGGGCTACGAGCAGTACTTC
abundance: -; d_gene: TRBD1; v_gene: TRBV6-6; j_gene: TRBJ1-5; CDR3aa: CASINRGSQPQHF; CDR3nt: TGTGCCAGCATTAACAGGGGAAGTCAGCCCCAGCATTTT
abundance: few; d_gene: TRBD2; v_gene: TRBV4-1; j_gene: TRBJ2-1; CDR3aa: CASSQLGLAENEQFF; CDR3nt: TGCGCCAGCAGCCAGTTGGGACTAGCGGAGAATGAGCAGTTCTTC
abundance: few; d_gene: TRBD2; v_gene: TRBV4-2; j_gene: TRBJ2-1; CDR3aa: CASSQRGTSSYNEQFF; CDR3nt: TGTGCCAGCAGCCAACGCGGGACTAGCAGCTACAATGAGCAGTTCTTC
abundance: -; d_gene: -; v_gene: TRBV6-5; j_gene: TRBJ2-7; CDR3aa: CASISRQGEQYF; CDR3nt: TGTGCCAGCATTTCGAGGCAAGGGGAGCAGTACTTC
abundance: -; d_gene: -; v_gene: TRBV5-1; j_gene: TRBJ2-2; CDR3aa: CASSSLANTGELFF; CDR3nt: TGCGCCAGCAGCTCACTAGCGAACACCGGGGAGCTGTTTTTT
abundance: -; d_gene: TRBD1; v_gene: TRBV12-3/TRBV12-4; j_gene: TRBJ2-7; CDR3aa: CASSFRGSMSYEQYF; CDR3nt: TGTGCCAGCAGTTTCAGGGGGAGTATGTCCTACGAGCAGTACTTC
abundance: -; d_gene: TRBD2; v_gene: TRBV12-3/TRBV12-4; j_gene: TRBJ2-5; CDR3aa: CASSLGGLAGYQETQYF; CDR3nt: TGTGCCAGCAGTTTAGGGGGTCTAGCGGGGTACCAAGAGACCCAGTACTTC
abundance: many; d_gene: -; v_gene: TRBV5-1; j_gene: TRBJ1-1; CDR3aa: CASSLASNTEAFF; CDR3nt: TGCGCCAGCAGCTTGGCCTCAAACACTGAAGCTTTCTTT
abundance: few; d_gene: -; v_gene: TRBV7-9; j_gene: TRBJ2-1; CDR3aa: CAAFVWGADEQFF; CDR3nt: TGTGCCGCCTTCGTGTGGGGGGCAGATGAGCAGTTCTTC
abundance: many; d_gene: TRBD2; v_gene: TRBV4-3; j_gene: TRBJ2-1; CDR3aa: CASSRGLAGYNEQFF; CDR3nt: TGCGCCAGCAGCCGGGGACTAGCGGGATACAATGAGCAGTTCTTC
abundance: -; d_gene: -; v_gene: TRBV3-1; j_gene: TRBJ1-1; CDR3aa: CASSQRRDIGTEAFF; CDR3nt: TGTGCCAGCAGCCAGCGCCGGGACATAGGAACTGAAGCTTTCTTT
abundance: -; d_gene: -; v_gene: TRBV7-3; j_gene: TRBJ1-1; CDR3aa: CASSLIGGSNTEAFF; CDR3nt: TGTGCCAGCAGCTTAATAGGGGGTTCGAACACTGAAGCTTTCTTT
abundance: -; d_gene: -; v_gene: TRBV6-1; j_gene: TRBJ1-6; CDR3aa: CASLTLGNSPLHF; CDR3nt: TGTGCCAGCTTAACCCTGGGGAATTCACCCCTCCACTTT
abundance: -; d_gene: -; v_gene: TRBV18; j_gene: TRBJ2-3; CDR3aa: CASSPPVRGKDTQYF; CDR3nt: TGTGCCAGCTCACCCCCGGTCAGGGGAAAAGATACGCAGTATTTT
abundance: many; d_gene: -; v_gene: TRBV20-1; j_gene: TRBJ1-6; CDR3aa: CSARPPTGRVNSPLHF; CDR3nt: TGCAGTGCTAGACCCCCTACCGGCAGGGTTAATTCACCCCTCCACTTT
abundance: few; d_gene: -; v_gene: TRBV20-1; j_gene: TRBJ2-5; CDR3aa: CSARDGTPRETQYF; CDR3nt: TGCAGTGCTAGAGATGGGACTCCCCGGGAGACCCAGTACTTC
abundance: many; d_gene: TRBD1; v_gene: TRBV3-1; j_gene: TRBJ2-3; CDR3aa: CASSQVGTGTDTQYF; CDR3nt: TGTGCCAGCAGCCAAGTGGGGACAGGCACAGATACGCAGTATTTT
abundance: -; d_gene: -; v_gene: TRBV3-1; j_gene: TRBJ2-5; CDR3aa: CASSQGLERPGETQYF; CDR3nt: TGTGCCAGCAGCCAAGGACTGGAGCGACCGGGGGAGACCCAGTACTTC
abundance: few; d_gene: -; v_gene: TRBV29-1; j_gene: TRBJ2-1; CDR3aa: CSVGPNSPVGPNEQFF; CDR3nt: TGCAGCGTGGGTCCTAATTCTCCCGTAGGCCCCAATGAGCAGTTCTTC
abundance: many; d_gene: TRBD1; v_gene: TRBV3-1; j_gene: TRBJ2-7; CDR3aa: CASSRQGASNDEQYF; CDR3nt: TGTGCCAGCAGTCGACAGGGGGCCAGTAATGACGAGCAGTACTTC
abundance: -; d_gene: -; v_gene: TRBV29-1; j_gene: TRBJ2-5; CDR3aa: CSVESSETQYF; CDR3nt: TGCAGCGTTGAGAGTTCAGAGACCCAGTACTTC
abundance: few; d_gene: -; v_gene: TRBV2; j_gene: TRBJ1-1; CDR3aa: CASSARMNTEAFF; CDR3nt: TGTGCCAGCAGTGCCCGAATGAACACTGAAGCTTTCTTT
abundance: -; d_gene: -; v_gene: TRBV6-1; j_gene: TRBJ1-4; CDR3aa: CASTLEGSGNEKLFF; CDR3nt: TGTGCCAGCACCCTGGAAGGGTCGGGTAATGAAAAACTGTTTTTT
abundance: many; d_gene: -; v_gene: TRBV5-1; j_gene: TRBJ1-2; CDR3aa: CASSPNHRTEGYTF; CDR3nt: TGCGCCAGCAGTCCAAACCACCGGACGGAAGGCTACACCTTC
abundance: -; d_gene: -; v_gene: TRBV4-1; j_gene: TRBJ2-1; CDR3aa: CASSQDEAFVEQFF; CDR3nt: TGCGCCAGCAGCCAAGATGAGGCGTTCGTTGAGCAGTTCTTC
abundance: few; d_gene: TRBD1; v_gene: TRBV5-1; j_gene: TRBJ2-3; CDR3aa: CASSLGGQAADTQYF; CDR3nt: TGCGCCAGCAGCTTGGGTGGACAGGCCGCAGATACGCAGTATTTT
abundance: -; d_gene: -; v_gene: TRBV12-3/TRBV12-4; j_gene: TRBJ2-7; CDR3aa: CASSRDMLYEQYF; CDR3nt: TGTGCCAGCAGTCGTGATATGCTTTACGAGCAGTACTTC
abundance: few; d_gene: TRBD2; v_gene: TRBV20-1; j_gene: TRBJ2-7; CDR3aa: CSARDLAGGYEQYF; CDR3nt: TGCAGTGCTAGAGATCTGGCGGGAGGCTACGAGCAGTACTTC
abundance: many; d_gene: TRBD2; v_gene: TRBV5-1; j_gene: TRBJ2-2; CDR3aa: CASSPRAGGPRDTGELFF; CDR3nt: TGCGCCAGCAGCCCCCGAGCGGGAGGGCCTAGGGACACCGGGGAGCTGTTTTTT
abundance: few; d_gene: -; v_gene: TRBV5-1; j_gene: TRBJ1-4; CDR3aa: CASSLEGRLNEKLFF; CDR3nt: TGCGCCAGCAGCTTGGAGGGCAGACTTAATGAAAAACTGTTTTTT
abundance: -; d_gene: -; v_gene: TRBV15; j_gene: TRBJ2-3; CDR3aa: CATSRGGATDTQYF; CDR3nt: TGTGCCACCAGCAGAGGGGGCGCCACAGATACGCAGTATTTT
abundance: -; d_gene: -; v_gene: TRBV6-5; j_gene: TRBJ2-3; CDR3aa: CASSYLGGQGDTQYF; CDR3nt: TGTGCCAGCAGTTACTTGGGGGGGCAAGGAGATACGCAGTATTTT
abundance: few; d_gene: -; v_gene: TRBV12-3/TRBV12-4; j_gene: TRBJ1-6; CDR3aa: CASRPGRRNSPLHF; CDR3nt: TGTGCCAGCAGACCGGGACGGAGAAATTCACCCCTCCACTTT
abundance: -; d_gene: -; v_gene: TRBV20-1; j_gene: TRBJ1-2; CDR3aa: CSARGPSNYGYTF; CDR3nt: TGCAGTGCTAGAGGCCCCTCTAACTATGGCTACACCTTC
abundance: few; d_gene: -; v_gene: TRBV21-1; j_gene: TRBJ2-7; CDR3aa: CARPDRGPSAYEQYF; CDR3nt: TGTGCCAGACCTGACAGGGGCCCTTCCGCCTACGAGCAGTACTTC
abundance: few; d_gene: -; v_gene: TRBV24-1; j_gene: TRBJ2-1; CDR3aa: CATSDWDRGEQFF; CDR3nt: TGTGCCACCAGTGATTGGGACCGCGGGGAGCAGTTCTTC
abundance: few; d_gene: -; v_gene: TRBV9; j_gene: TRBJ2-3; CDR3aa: CASSVFLGADTQYF; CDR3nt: TGTGCCAGCAGCGTATTTCTAGGAGCAGATACGCAGTATTTT
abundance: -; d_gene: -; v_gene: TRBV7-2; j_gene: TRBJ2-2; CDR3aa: CASSLRGMIGELFF; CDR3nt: TGTGCCAGCAGCTTAAGGGGGATGATCGGGGAGCTGTTTTTT
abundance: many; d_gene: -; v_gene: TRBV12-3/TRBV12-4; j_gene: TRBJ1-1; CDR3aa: CASRVGSRGEAFF; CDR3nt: TGTGCCAGCAGGGTCGGCAGTCGGGGAGAAGCTTTCTTT
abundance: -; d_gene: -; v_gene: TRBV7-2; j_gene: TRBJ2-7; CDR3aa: CASSVQGGASYEQYF; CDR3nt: TGTGCCAGCAGCGTACAGGGGGGGGCCTCCTACGAGCAGTACTTC
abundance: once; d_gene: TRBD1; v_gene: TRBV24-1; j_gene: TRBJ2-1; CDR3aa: CATSKPGQGTEQFF; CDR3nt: TGTGCCACCAGTAAACCGGGACAGGGAACTGAGCAGTTCTTC
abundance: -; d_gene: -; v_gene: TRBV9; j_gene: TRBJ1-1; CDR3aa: CASSVGLGENTEAFF; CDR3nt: TGTGCCAGCAGCGTAGGATTAGGGGAGAACACTGAAGCTTTCTTT
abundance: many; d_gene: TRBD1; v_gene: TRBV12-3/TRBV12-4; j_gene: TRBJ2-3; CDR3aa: CASSLRQGDTQYF; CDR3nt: TGTGCCAGCAGTTTACGACAGGGGGATACGCAGTATTTT